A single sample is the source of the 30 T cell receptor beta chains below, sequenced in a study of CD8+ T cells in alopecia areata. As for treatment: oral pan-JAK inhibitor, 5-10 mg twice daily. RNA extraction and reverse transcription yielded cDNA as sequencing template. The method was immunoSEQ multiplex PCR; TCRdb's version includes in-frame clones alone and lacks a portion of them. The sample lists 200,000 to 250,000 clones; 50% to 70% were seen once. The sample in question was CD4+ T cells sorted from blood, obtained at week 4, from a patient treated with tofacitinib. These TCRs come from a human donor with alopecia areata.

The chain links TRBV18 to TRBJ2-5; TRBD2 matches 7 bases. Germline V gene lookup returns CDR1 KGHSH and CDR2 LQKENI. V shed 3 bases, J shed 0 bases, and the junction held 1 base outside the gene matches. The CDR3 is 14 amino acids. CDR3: CASSPAGDQETQYF. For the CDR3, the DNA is TGTGCCAGCTCACCTGCGGGGGACCAAGAGACCCAGTACTTC.

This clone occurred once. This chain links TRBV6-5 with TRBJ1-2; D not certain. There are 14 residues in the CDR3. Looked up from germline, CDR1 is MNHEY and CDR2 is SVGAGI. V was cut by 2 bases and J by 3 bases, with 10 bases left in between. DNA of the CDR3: TGTGCCAGCAGTTACGGAAGCCTGGACTATGGCTACACCTTC. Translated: CASSYGSLDYGYTF.

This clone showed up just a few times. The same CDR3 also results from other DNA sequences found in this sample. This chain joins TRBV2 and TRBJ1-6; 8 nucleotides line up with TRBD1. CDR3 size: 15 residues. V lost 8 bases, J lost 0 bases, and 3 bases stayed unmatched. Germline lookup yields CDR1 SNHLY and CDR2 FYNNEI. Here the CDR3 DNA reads TGTGCCAGCGGACAGGGAAGCTCCTATAATTCACCCCTCCACTTT. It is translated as CASGQGSSYNSPLHF.

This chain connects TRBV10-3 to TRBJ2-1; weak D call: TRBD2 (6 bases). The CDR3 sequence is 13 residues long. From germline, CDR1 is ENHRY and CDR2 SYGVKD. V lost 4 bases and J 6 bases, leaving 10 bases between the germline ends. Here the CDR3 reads CAISGRAFNEQFF. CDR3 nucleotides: TGTGCCATCAGTGGGAGGGCCTTCAATGAGCAGTTCTTC.

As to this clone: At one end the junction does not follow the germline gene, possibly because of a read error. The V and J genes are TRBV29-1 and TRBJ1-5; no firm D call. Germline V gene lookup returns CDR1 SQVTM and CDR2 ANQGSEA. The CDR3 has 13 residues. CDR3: CGVSENSNQPQHF. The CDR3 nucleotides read TGCGGCGTTTCAGAAAATAGCAATCAGCCCCAGCATTTT.

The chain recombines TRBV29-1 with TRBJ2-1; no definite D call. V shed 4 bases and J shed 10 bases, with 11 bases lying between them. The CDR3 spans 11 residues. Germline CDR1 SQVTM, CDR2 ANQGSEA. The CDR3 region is CSVVRPNEQFF. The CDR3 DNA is TGCAGCGTTGTTCGCCCCAACGAGCAGTTCTTC.

CDR3 nucleotide sequence: TGCGCCAGCAGCCAAGAAGACAGTAATAATTCACCCCTCCACTTT. This gives the protein CASSQEDSNNSPLHF. The V and J genes are TRBV4-3 and TRBJ1-6, with D perhaps TRBD1 (5 bases). Per germline, CDR1 LGHNA and CDR2 YSLEER. The CDR3 loop spans 15 amino acids. Trimming left V 0 bases short and J 5 bases short, with 8 bases between.

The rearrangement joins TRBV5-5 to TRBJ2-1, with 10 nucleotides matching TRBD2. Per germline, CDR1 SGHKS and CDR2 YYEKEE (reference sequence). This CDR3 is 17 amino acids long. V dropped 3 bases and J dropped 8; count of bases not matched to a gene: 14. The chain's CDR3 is CASSWDPQRGGRDEQFF. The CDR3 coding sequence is TGTGCCAGCAGCTGGGACCCGCAGCGGGGGGGCCGGGATGAGCAGTTCTTC. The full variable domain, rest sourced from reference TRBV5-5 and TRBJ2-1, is DAGVTQSPTHLIKTRGQQVTLRCSPISGHKSVSWYQQVLGQGPQFIFQYYEKEERGRGNFPDRFSARQFPNYSSELNVNALLLGDSALYLCASSWDPQRGGRDEQFFGPGTRLTVL.

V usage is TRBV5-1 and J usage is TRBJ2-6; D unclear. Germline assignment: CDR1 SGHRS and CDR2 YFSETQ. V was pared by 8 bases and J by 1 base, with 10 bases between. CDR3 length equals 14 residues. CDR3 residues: CASQAGSGANVLTF. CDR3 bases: TGCGCCAGTCAGGCTGGTTCTGGGGCCAACGTCCTGACTTTC.

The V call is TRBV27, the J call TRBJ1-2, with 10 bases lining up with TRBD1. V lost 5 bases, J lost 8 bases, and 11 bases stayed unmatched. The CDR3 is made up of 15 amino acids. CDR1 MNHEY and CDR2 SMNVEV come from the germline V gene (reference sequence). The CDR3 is CASSGLGQGPMGYTF. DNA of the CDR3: TGTGCCAGCAGTGGGTTGGGACAGGGGCCCATGGGCTACACCTTC.

In nucleotides, the CDR3 is TGCAGCGTGAATGGGGGACAGGGGTATGGCTACACCTTC. Its translation is CSVNGGQGYGYTF. V usage is TRBV29-1 and J usage is TRBJ1-2, with 10 bases aligning to TRBD1. Unmatched junction bases numbered 6, after V lost 6 bases and J lost 5 bases. Germline values: CDR1 SQVTM, CDR2 ANQGSEA. The CDR3 extends over 13 amino acids.

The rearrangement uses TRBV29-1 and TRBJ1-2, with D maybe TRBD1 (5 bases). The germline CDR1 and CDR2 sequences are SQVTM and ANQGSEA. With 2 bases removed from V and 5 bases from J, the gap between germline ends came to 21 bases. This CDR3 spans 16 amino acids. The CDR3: CSVERGLGSGSYGYTF. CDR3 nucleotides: TGCAGCGTTGAAAGGGGTTTAGGGTCGGGGTCTTATGGCTACACCTTC.

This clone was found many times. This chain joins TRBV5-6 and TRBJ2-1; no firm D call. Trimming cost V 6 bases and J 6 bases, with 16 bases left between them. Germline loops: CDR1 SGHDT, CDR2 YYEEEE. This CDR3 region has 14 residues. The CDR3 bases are TGTGCCAGCACTCCGGATGGCTCTGGCAATGAGCAGTTCTTC. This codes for CASTPDGSGNEQFF. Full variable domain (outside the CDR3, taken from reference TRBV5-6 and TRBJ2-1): DAGVTQSPTHLIKTRGQQVTLRCSPKSGHDTVSWYQQALGQGPQFIFQYYEEEERQRGNFPDRFSGHQFPNYSSELNVNALLLGDSALYLCASTPDGSGNEQFFGPGTRLTVL.

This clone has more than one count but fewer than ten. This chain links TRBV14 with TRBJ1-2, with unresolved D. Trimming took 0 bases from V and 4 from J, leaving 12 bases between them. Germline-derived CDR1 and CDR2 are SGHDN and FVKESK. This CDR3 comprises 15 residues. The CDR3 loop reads CASSQDYEGPYGYTF. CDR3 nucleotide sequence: TGTGCCAGCAGCCAAGACTATGAGGGCCCCTATGGCTACACCTTC.

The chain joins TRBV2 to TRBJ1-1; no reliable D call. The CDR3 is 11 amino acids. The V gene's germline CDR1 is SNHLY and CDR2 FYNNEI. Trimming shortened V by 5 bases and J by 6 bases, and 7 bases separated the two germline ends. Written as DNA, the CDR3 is TGTGCCAGCAGTAGTGGGCCTGAAGCTTTCTTT. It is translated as CASSSGPEAFF. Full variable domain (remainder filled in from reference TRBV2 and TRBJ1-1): EPEVTQTPSHQVTQMGQEVILRCVPISNHLYFYWYRQILGQKVEFLVSFYNNEISEKSEIFDDQFSVERPDGSNFTLKIRSTKLEDSAMYFCASSSGPEAFFGQGTRLTVV.

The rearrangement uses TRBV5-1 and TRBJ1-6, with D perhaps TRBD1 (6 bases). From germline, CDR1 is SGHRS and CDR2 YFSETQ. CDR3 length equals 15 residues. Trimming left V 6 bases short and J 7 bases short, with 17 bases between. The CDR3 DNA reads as TGCGCCAGCAAGAATTCAGGGGCGACAAATTCACCCCTCCACTTT. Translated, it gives CASKNSGATNSPLHF.

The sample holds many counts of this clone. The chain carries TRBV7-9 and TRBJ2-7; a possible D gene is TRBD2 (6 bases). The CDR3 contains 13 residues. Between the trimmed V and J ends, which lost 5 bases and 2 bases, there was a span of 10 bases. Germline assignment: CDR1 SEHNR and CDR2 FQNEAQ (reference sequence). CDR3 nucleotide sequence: TGTGCCAGCAGCCCGCGGGGTCCCTACGAGCAGTACTTC. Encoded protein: CASSPRGPYEQYF. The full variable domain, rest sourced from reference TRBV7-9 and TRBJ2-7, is DTGVSQNPRHKITKRGQNVTFRCDPISEHNRLYWYRQTLGQGPEFLTYFQNEAQLEKSRLLSDRFSAERPKGSFSTLEIQRTEQGDSAMYLCASSPRGPYEQYFGPGTRLTVT.

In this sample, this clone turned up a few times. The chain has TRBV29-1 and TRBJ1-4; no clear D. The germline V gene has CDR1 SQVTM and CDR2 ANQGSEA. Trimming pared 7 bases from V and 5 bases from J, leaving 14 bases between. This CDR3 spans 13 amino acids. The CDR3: CSASKGGNEKLFF. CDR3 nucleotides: TGCAGCGCCAGTAAAGGAGGGAATGAAAAACTGTTTTTT.

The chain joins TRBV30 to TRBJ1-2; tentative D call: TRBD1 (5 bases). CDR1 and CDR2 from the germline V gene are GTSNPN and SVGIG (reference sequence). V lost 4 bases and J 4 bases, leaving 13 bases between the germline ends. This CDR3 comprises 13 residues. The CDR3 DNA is TGTGCCTGGAACACCGACGGGGGCTATGGCTACACCTTC. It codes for CAWNTDGGYGYTF.

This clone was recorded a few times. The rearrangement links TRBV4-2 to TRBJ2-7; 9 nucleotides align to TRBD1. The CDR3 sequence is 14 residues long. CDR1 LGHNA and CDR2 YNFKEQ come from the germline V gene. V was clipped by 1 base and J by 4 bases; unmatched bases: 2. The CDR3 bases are TGTGCCAGCAGCCAAGGGACAGGGGATTACGAGCAGTACTTC. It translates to CASSQGTGDYEQYF.

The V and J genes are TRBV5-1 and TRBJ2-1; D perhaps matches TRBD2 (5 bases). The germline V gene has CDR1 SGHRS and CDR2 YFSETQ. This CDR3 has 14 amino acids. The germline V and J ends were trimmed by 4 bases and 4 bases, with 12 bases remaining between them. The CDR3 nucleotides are TGCGCCAGCAGCGCCCCCGGGATTTACAATGAGCAGTTCTTC. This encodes CASSAPGIYNEQFF.

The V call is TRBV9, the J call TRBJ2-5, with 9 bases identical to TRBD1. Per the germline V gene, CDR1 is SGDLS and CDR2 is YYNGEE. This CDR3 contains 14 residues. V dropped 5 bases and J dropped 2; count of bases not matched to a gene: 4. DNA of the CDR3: TGTGCCAGCAGACCTGGGACAGGGCAAGAGACCCAGTACTTC. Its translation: CASRPGTGQETQYF. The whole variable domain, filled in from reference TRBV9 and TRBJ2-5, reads DSGVTQTPKHLITATGQRVTLRCSPRSGDLSVYWYQQSLDQGLQFLIQYYNGEERAKGNILERFSAQQFPDLHSELNLSSLELGDSALYFCASRPGTGQETQYFGPGTRLLVL.

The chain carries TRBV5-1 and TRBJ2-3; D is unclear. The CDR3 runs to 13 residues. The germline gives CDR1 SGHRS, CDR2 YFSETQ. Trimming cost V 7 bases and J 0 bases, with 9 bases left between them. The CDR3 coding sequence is TGCGCCAGCGGTTCGACTAGCACAGATACGCAGTATTTT. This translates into CASGSTSTDTQYF. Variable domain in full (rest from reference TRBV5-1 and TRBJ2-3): KAGVTQTPRYLIKTRGQQVTLSCSPISGHRSVSWYQQTPGQGLQFLFEYFSETQRNKGNFPGRFSGRQFSNSRSEMNVSTLELGDSALYLCASGSTSTDTQYFGPGTRLTVL.

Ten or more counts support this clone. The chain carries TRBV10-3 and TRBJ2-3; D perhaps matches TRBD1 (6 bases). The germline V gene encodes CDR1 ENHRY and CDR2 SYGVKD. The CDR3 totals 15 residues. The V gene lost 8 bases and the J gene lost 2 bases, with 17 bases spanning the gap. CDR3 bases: TGTGCCATCGGCGACAGGAGTGGAGCCACAGATACGCAGTATTTT. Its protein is CAIGDRSGATDTQYF.

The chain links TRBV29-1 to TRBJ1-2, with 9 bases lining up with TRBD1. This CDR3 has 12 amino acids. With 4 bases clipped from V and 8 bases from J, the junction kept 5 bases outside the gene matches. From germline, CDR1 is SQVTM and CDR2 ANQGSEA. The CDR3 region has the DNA TGCAGCGTTGGGACAGGGGTGAGCGGCTACACCTTC. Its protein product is CSVGTGVSGYTF.

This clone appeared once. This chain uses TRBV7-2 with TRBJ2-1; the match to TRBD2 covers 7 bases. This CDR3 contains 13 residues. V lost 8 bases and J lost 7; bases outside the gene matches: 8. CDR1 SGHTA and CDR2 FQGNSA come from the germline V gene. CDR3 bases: TGTGCCAGCCGTAATACGGGGGGAAATGAGCAGTTCTTC. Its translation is CASRNTGGNEQFF.

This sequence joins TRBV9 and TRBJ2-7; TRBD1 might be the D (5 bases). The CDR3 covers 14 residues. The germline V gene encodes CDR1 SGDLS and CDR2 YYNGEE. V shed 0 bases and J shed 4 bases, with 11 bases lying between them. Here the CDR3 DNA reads TGTGCCAGCAGCGTAGGATCCCAGGGATACGAGCAGTACTTC. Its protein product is CASSVGSQGYEQYF.

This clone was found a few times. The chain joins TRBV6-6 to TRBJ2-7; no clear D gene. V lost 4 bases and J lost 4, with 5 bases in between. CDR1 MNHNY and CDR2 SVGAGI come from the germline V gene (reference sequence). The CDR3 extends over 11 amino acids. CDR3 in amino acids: CASSSLYEQYF. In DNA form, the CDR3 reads TGTGCCAGCAGTTCACTTTACGAGCAGTACTTC.

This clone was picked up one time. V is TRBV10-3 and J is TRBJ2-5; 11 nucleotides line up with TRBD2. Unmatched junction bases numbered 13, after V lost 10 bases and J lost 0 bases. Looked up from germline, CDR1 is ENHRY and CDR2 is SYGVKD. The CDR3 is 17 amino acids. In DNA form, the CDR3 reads TGTGCCAGCAGACTACTAGCGGGGGTCCAGTACCAAGAGACCCAGTACTTC. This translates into CASRLLAGVQYQETQYF.

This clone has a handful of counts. The CDR3 spells CASSFQGNTEAFF. In nucleotides, the CDR3 is TGTGCCAGCAGCTTCCAGGGGAACACTGAAGCTTTCTTT. This rearrangement joins TRBV5-6 to TRBJ1-1, with D maybe TRBD1 (5 bases). CDR3 length equals 13 residues. Deletions cut 2 bases from V and 1 base from J, with 6 bases between. Germline V gene data show CDR1 as SGHDT and CDR2 as YYEEEE.